This TCR beta chain was sequenced during a study of blood T cell repertoires in COVID-19. V lost 3 bases and J lost 1, with 16 bases in between. Germline CDR1 and CDR2: LNHDA and SQIVND (reference sequence). The CDR3 runs 17 residues. Measured with immunoSEQ multiplex PCR; TCRdb has only the in-frame clones, and not every one. The profile covers around 310,000 clones, with roughly 91% appearing a single time and over 9% taken by the ten largest. This study enrolled people aged about 18 to 90 from approximately 25 US geographic areas. Symptom resolution, clearance, or two negative PCRs marked the recovered donors of Cohort 3.

This TCR was recovered from a woman aged 30 to 39 who had recovered from COVID-19. The V and J genes are TRBV19 and TRBJ2-4; unclear D gene. What was sequenced was PBMCs or T cells enriched from blood (not recorded which). Here the CDR3 reads CASSISIGHGAKNIQYF. The CDR3, as DNA: TGTGCCAGTAGTATTAGTATTGGGCACGGTGCCAAAAACATTCAGTACTTC.